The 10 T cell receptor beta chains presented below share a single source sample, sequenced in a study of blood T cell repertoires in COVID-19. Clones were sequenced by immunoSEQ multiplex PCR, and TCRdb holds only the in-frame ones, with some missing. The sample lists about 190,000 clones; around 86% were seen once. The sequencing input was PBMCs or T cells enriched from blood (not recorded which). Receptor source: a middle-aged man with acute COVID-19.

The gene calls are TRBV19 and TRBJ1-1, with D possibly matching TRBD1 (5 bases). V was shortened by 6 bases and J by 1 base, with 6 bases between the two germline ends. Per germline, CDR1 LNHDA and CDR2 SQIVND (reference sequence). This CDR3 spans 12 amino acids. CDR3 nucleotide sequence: TGTGCCAGTAGGGACAAGAACACTGAAGCTTTCTTT. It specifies CASRDKNTEAFF.

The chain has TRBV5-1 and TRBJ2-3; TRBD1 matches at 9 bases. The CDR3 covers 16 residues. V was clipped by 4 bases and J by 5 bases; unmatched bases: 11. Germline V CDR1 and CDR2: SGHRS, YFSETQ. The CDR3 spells CASSPNSGQGIDTQYF. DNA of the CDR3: TGCGCCAGCAGCCCTAACTCGGGACAGGGTATAGATACGCAGTATTTT.

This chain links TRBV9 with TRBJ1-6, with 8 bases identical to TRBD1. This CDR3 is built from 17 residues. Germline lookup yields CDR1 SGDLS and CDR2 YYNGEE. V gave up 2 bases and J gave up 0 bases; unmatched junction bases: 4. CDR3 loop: CASSVGQESSYNSPLHF. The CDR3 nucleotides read TGTGCCAGCAGCGTGGGACAGGAGAGCTCCTATAATTCACCCCTCCACTTT.

The CDR3 sequence is CASSTQTMNTEAFF. CDR3 nucleotides: TGTGCCAGCAGTACACAGACCATGAACACTGAAGCTTTCTTT. The V call is TRBV28, the J call TRBJ1-1; D not certain. Trimming removed 5 bases from V and 0 bases from J, with 10 bases in between. The CDR3 is made up of 14 amino acids. Per the germline V gene, CDR1 is MDHEN and CDR2 is SYDVKM.

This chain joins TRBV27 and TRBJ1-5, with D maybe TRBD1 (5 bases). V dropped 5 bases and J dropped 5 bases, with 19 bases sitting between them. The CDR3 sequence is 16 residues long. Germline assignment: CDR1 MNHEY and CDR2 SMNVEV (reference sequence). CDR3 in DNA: TGTGCCAGCAGTCCCTATAGACAGAACCTCGATCAGCCCCAGCATTTT. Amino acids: CASSPYRQNLDQPQHF.

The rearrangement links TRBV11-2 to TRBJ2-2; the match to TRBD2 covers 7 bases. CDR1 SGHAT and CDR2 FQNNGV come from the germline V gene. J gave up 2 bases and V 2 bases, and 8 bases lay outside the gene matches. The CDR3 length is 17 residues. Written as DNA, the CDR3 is TGTGCCAGCAGCTTAACGGGAGGTGGTTATAACACCGGGGAGCTGTTTTTT. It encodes CASSLTGGGYNTGELFF.

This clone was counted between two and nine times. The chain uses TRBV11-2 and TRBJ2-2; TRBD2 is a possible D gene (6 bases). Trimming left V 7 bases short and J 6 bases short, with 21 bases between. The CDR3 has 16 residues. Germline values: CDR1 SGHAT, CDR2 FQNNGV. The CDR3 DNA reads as TGTGCCAGCACCAGGACTGGGACTGGAGGTGCCGGGGAGCTGTTTTTT. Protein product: CASTRTGTGGAGELFF. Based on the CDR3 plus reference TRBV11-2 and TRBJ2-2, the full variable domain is EAGVAQSPRYKIIEKRQSVAFWCNPISGHATLYWYQQILGQGPKLLIQFQNNGVVDDSQLPKDRFSAERLKGVDSTLKIQPAKLEDSAVYLCASTRTGTGGAGELFFGEGSRLTVL.

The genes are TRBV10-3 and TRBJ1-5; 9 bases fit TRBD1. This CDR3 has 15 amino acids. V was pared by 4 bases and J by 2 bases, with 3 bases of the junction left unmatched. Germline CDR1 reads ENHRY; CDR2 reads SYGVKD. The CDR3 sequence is CAISGDRDRNQPQHF. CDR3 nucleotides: TGTGCCATCAGTGGGGACAGGGATCGCAATCAGCCCCAGCATTTT.

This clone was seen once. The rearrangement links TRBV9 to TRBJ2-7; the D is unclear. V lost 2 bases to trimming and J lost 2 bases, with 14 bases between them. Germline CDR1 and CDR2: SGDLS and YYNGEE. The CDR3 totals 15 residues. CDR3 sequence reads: CASSVAEYPTYEQYF. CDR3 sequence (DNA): TGTGCCAGCAGCGTGGCGGAATACCCCACCTACGAGCAGTACTTC.

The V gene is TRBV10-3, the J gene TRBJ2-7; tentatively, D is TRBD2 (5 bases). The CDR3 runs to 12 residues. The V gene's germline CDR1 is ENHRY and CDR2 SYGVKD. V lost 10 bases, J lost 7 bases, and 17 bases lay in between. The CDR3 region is CATRIQREEQYF. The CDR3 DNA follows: TGTGCCACAAGAATTCAGAGGGAAGAGCAGTACTTC.